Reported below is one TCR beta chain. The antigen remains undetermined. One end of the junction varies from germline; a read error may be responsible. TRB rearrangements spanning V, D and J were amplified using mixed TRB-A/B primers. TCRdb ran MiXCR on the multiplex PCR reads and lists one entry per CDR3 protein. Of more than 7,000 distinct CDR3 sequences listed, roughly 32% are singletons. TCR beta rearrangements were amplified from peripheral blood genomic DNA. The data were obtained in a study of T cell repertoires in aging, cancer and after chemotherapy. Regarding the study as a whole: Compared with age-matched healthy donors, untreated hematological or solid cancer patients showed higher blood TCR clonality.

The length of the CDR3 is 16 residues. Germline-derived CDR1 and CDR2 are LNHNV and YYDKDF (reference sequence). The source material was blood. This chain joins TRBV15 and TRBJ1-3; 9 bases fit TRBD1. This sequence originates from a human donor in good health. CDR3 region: CTTSRGTGSSGNTIYF. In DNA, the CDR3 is TGTACCACCAGCAGGGGGACAGGGAGCTCTGGAAACACCATATATTTT.